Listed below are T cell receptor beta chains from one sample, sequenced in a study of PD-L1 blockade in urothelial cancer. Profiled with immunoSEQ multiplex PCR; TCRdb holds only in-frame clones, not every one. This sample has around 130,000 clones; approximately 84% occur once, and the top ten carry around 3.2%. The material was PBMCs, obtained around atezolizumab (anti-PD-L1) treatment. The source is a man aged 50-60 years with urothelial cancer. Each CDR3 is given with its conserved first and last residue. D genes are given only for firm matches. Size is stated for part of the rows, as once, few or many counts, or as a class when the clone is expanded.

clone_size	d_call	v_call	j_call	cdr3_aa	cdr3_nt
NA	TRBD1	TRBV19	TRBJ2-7	CASSTRDSYYEQYF	TGTGCCAGTAGTACCCGGGACAGCTACTACGAGCAGTACTTC
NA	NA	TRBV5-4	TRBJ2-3	CASSLDGGNLPDTQYF	TGTGCCAGCAGCTTGGATGGCGGGAACTTACCAGATACGCAGTATTTT
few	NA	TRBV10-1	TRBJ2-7	CASSDDFTGRLYF	TGCGCCAGCAGTGACGATTTTACAGGGCGACTGTACTTC
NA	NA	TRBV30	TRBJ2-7	CAWSEESRYEQYF	TGTGCCTGGAGTGAAGAGTCGAGGTACGAGCAGTACTTC
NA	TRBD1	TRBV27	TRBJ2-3	CASSLLDRADTQYF	TGTGCCAGCAGTTTACTCGACAGGGCAGATACGCAGTATTTT
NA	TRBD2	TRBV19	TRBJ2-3	CASRGTSVSDTQYF	TGTGCCTCCAGGGGGACTAGCGTGTCAGATACGCAGTATTTT
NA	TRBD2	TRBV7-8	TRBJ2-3	CASSLLYSGITDTQYF	TGTGCCAGCAGCTTATTGTATAGCGGGATCACAGATACGCAGTATTTT
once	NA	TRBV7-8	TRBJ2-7	CASSLVEGPYEQYF	TGTGCCAGCAGCTTAGTCGAGGGTCCCTACGAGCAGTACTTC
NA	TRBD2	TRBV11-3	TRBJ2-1	CASSLTPGLAGNEQFF	TGTGCCAGCAGCTTAACACCGGGACTAGCGGGAAATGAGCAGTTCTTC
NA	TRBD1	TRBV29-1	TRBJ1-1	CSVGPGRDRRGNTEAFF	TGCAGCGTTGGACCAGGCCGGGACAGGCGGGGGAACACTGAAGCTTTCTTT
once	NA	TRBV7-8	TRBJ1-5	CASSLEGVNSNQPQHF	TGTGCCAGCAGCTTAGAAGGAGTCAATAGCAATCAGCCCCAGCATTTT
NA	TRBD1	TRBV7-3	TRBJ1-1	CASSGGRDTEAFF	TGTGCCAGTTCAGGGGGGAGAGACACTGAAGCTTTCTTT
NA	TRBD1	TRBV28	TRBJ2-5	CASSKSGTGGGKTQYF	TGTGCCAGCAGTAAATCCGGGACAGGGGGCGGAAAGACCCAGTACTTC
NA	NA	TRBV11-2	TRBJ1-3	CASSLVGAGNTIYF	TGTGCCAGCAGCTTAGTAGGGGCTGGAAACACCATATATTTT
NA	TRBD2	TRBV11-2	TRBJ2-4	CASSGNLAGGPIIQYF	TGTGCCAGCAGCGGAAACTTAGCGGGAGGGCCTATCATTCAGTACTTC
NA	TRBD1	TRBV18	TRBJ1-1	CASTRFQGADTEAFF	TGTGCCAGCACCCGTTTTCAGGGGGCGGACACTGAAGCTTTCTTT
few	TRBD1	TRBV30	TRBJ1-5	CAWSGTGGDQPQHF	TGTGCCTGGTCCGGGACAGGGGGCGATCAGCCCCAGCATTTT
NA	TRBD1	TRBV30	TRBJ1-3	CAWSAGGSGNTIYF	TGTGCCTGGAGTGCAGGGGGCTCTGGAAACACCATATATTTT
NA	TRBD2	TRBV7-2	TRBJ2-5	CASSPGSGAQETQYF	TGTGCCAGCAGCCCGGGTAGCGGGGCTCAAGAGACCCAGTACTTC
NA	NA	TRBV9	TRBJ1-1	CASSGGQNMNTEAFF	TGTGCCAGCAGCGGAGGACAGAACATGAACACTGAAGCTTTCTTT
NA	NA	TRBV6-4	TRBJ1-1	CASSARVDTEAFF	TGTGCCAGCAGCGCCCGGGTTGACACTGAAGCTTTCTTT
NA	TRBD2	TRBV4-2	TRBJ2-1	CASSQAAGENNEQFF	TGTGCCAGCAGCCAAGCGGCGGGAGAGAACAATGAGCAGTTCTTC
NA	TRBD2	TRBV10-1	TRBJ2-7	CASNGTSGAYEQYF	TGCGCCAGCAACGGGACTAGCGGCGCCTACGAGCAGTACTTC
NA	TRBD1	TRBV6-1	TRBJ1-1	CASSPSRGVSTEAFF	TGTGCCAGCAGCCCCAGCAGGGGGGTGAGTACTGAAGCTTTCTTT
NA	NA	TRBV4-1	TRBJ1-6	CASSQATPNGNSPLHF	TGCGCCAGCAGCCAAGCAACTCCAAACGGGAATTCACCCCTCCACTTT
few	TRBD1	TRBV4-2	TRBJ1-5	CASSQDGQGSQPQHF	TGTGCCAGCAGCCAAGATGGACAGGGTTCCCAGCCCCAGCATTTT
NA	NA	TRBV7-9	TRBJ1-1	CASSLESQGTEAFF	TGTGCCAGCAGCTTAGAAAGCCAGGGCACTGAAGCTTTCTTT
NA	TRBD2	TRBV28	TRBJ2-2	CASSQYSGSVGGELFF	TGTGCCAGCAGTCAATATAGCGGGAGTGTTGGGGGGGAGCTGTTTTTT
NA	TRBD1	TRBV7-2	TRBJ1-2	CASSVPGQGYGYTF	TGTGCCAGCAGCGTCCCGGGACAGGGCTATGGCTACACCTTC
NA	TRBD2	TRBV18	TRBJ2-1	CASSPGTSAYNEQFF	TGTGCCAGCTCGCCCGGGACTAGCGCCTACAATGAGCAGTTCTTC
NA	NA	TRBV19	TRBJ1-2	CASSRRQDPSSYGYTF	TGTGCCAGTAGTAGGCGACAGGACCCCTCCTCCTATGGCTACACCTTC
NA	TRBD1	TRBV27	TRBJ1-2	CASSSRQGDGYTF	TGTGCCAGCAGTTCCCGACAGGGGGATGGCTACACCTTC
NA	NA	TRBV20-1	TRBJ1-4	CSARGEKLFF	TGCAGTGCTCGCGGGGAAAAACTGTTTTTT
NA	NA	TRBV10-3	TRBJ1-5	CSSGGEYSNQPQHF	TGTTCCTCGGGGGGGGAATATAGCAATCAGCCCCAGCATTTT
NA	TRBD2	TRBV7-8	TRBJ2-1	CASSLALAGGPNEQFF	TGTGCCAGCAGCTTAGCGTTGGCGGGAGGCCCCAATGAGCAGTTCTTC
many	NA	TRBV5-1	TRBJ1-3	CASSSQSSGNTIYF	TGCGCCAGCAGCTCACAGAGCTCTGGAAACACCATATATTTT
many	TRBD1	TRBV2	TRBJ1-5	CASTLGDSPRNQPQHF	TGTGCCAGCACCCTAGGGGACAGCCCACGCAATCAGCCCCAGCATTTT
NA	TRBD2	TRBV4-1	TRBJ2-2	CASSPLSGRATGELFF	TGCGCCAGCAGCCCCCTTAGCGGGAGGGCCACCGGGGAGCTGTTTTTT
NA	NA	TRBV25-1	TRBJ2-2	CASSRANRDTGELFF	TGTGCCAGCAGCAGGGCCAATCGCGACACCGGGGAGCTGTTTTTT
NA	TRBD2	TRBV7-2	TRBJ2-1	CASSLRSGRFNEQFF	TGTGCCAGCAGCCTCCGTAGCGGGAGGTTCAATGAGCAGTTCTTC
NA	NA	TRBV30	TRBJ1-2	CAWSREANYGYTF	TGTGCCTGGAGTAGAGAGGCTAACTATGGCTACACCTTC
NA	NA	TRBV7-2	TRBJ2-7	CASSLALGTSRAYEQYF	TGTGCCAGCAGCTTAGCGCTTGGCACTAGTAGGGCCTACGAGCAGTACTTC
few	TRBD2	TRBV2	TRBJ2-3	CASSPTSGSTDTQYF	TGTGCCAGCAGCCCGACTAGCGGGAGCACAGATACGCAGTATTTT
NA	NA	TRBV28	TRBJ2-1	CASRIGGGEQFF	TGTGCCAGCAGAATAGGGGGGGGCGAGCAGTTCTTC
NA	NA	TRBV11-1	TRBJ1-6	CASSLEGGSHNSPLHF	TGTGCCAGCAGCCTGGAGGGGGGGTCTCATAATTCACCCCTCCACTTT
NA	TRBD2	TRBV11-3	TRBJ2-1	CASSSLAGYNEQFF	TGTGCCAGCAGCTCACTAGCGGGATACAATGAGCAGTTCTTC
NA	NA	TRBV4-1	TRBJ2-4	CASSQANLLGLAKNIQYF	TGCGCCAGCAGCCAAGCAAACCTCCTAGGTCTAGCCAAAAACATTCAGTACTTC
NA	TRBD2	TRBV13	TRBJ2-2	CASPAGLAGGHTGELFF	TGTGCCAGTCCAGCGGGACTAGCGGGAGGGCACACCGGGGAGCTGTTTTTT
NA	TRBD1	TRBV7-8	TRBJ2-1	CASSFRDRGDNEQFF	TGTGCCAGCAGCTTCCGGGACAGGGGAGACAATGAGCAGTTCTTC
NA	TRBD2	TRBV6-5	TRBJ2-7	CASSRQGGRAYEQYF	TGTGCCAGCAGTCGGCAGGGCGGGAGGGCCTACGAGCAGTACTTC
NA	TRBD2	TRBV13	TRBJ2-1	CASSLWTSGRSYNEQFF	TGTGCCAGCAGCTTATGGACTAGCGGGAGATCCTACAATGAGCAGTTCTTC